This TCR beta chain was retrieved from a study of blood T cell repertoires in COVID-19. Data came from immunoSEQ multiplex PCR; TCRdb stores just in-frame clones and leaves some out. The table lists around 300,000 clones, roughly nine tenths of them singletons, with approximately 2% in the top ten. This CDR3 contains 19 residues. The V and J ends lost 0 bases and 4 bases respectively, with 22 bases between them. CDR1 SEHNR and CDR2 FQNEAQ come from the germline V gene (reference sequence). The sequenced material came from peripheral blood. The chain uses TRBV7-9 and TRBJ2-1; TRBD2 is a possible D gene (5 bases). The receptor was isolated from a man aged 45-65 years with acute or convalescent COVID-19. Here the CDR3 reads CASSLAYPTGPRRYNEQFF. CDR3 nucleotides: TGTGCCAGCAGCTTAGCCTACCCAACCGGGCCCCGGAGGTACAATGAGCAGTTCTTC.